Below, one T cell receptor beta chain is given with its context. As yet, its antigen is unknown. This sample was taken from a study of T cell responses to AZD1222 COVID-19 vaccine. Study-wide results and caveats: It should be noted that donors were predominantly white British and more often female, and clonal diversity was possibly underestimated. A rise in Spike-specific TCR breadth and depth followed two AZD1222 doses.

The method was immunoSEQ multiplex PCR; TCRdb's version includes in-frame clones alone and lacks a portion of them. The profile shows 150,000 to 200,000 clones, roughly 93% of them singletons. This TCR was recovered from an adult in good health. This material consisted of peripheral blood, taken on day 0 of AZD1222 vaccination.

Here the CDR3 DNA reads TGTGCCAGCAGCTTGGGATCAGGGGGCTTTCAAGAGACCCAGTACTTC. The encoded protein is CASSLGSGGFQETQYF. The rearrangement links TRBV7-9 to TRBJ2-5, with 8 bases identical to TRBD1. This CDR3 region has 16 residues. Germline CDR1 reads SEHNR; CDR2 reads FQNEAQ (reference sequence). The V gene end was trimmed by 3 bases and the J gene end by 2 bases; junction bases not matched to a gene: 8.